This is a list of T cell receptor beta chains from one sample in a study of T-cell memory formation after mild COVID-19. TCRdb recomputed calls from the 5' RACE reads with MiXCR, one row per CDR3 protein. The sample contains 100,000 to 150,000 distinct CDR3 sequences, around 15% of which appear only once. The sample was PBMCs or a T cell subset sorted from them (not recorded which). The source of these receptors is a man aged 18 to 29 who had mild COVID-19 (a few samples of this study predate the infection). Cell type and time point are not known. CDR3s include the opening cysteine and the closing phenylalanine or tryptophan. A D gene is named only where the DNA matches it firmly. Rows give clone size only sometimes, using once, few, many, or a class for an expanded clone.

j_call clone_size d_call v_call cdr3_nt cdr3_aa
TRBJ2-3 few - TRBV28 TGTGCCAGCACTAGAATCACAGATACGCAGTATTTT CASTRITDTQYF
TRBJ1-1 - - TRBV20-1 TGCAGTGCTAGCAGCTTAATCGGCACTGAAGCTTTCTTT CSASSLIGTEAFF
TRBJ2-7 - - TRBV4-3 TGCGCCAGCAGCCAAGACATTACTTGGGACACATCCTACGAGCAGTACTTC CASSQDITWDTSYEQYF
TRBJ2-1 - - TRBV2 TGTGCCAGCAGTGAAGCGCTCCTAGAGCAGTTCTTC CASSEALLEQFF
TRBJ2-1 - - TRBV20-1 TGCAGTGCGGACCGACGGCTCAATGAGCAGTTCTTC CSADRRLNEQFF
TRBJ2-3 few - TRBV29-1 TGCAGCGTTGAAATCGGGGGTACAGATACGCAGTATTTT CSVEIGGTDTQYF
TRBJ1-1 - - TRBV5-4 TGTGCCAGCAGCTTGGCAGAGGGGGGGAACACTGAAGCTTTCTTT CASSLAEGGNTEAFF
TRBJ2-1 many TRBD2 TRBV4-2 TGTGCCAGCAGCCTCTCAACCGGGACTAGCGGGGGTGATGAGCAGTTCTTC CASSLSTGTSGGDEQFF
TRBJ2-1 - - TRBV5-1 TGCGCCAGCAGCATAGGTCGAGGGACGAGGTACAATGAGCAGTTCTTC CASSIGRGTRYNEQFF
TRBJ2-3 - - TRBV10-2 TGCGCCAGCAGTGAGTTGGAGTTTACGCAGTATTTT CASSELEFTQYF